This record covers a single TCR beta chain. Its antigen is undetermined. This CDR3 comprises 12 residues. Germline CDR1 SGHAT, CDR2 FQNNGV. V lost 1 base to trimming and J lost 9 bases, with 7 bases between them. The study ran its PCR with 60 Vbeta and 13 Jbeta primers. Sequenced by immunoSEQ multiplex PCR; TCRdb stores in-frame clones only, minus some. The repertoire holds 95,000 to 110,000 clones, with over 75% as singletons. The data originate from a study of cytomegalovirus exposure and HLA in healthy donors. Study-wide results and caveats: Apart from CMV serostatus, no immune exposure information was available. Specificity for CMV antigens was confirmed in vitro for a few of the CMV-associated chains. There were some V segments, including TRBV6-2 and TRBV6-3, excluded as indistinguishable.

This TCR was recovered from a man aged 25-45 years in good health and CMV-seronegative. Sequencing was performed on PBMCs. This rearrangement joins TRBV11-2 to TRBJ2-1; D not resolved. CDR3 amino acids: CASSLGSSEQFF. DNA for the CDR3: TGTGCCAGCAGCTTAGGGTCGAGTGAGCAGTTCTTC.